Following are 12 T cell receptor beta chains from one sample sequenced in a study of cytomegalovirus exposure and HLA in healthy donors. The table came from immunoSEQ multiplex PCR; TCRdb's copy has only in-frame clones and leaves some out. Of some 120,000 clones listed, roughly 89% are singletons. The material sequenced was PBMCs. These TCRs come from a man aged 25 to 40 in good health and CMV-seronegative.

The rearrangement uses TRBV10-3 and TRBJ1-6; D not resolved. The CDR3 totals 16 residues. CDR1 and CDR2 (germline): ENHRY, SYGVKD. V lost 2 bases, J lost 3 bases, and 11 bases lay in between. DNA for the CDR3: TGTGCCATCAGTGAGGAGGTTTCCCTCTATAATTCACCCCTCCACTTT. It codes for CAISEEVSLYNSPLHF.

The genes are TRBV4-1 and TRBJ1-5; 7 nucleotides line up with TRBD1. Germline trimming cut 4 bases from V and 3 bases from J; bases unmatched to any gene: 9. CDR3 length: 16 residues. Germline CDR1 is MGHRA and CDR2 is YSYEKL. The DNA of the CDR3 is TGCGCCAGCAGCCTAAGAGGGGACAGTCTCAATCAGCCCCAGCATTTT. Translating it yields CASSLRGDSLNQPQHF.

V is TRBV18 and J is TRBJ1-6; 8 positions match TRBD1. The CDR3 has 16 residues. CDR1 is KGHSH, CDR2 LQKENI, per germline. V lost 2 bases to trimming and J lost 10 bases; unmatched junction nucleotides: 10. The CDR3 nucleotides are TGTGCCAGCTCACCAGACAGGGGAGGCGTAAGCTCACCCCTCCACTTT. Translation: CASSPDRGGVSSPLHF. Filled out from reference TRBV18 and TRBJ1-6, the complete variable domain reads NAGVMQNPRHLVRRRGQEARLRCSPMKGHSHVYWYRQLPEEGLKFMVYLQKENIIDESGMPKERFSAEFPKEGPSILRIQQVVRGDSAAYFCASSPDRGGVSSPLHFGNGTRLTVT.

The CDR3 reads CASSPPSGGLAQYF. CDR3 sequence (DNA): TGTGCCAGCAGTCCTCCTAGCGGGGGGCTTGCGCAGTATTTT. This chain connects TRBV6-5 to TRBJ2-3, with 11 bases fitting TRBD2. This CDR3 spans 14 amino acids. J lost 10 bases, V lost 5 bases, and 8 bases had no gene match. Germline V lookup: CDR1 MNHEY, CDR2 SVGAGI.

This sequence joins TRBV5-6 and TRBJ1-1; D may be TRBD1 (5 bases). V was shortened by 5 bases and J by 10 bases, with 21 bases between the two germline ends. The CDR3 extends over 14 amino acids. The germline V gene encodes CDR1 SGHDT and CDR2 YYEEEE. CDR3 nucleotide sequence: TGTGCCAGCAGGCATGGGACTTCTCCCTGGGGAGCTTTCTTT. It encodes CASRHGTSPWGAFF.

This chain links TRBV6-4 with TRBJ1-6, with 11 positions matching TRBD1. The CDR3 has 14 residues. Trimming took 4 bases from V and 10 from J; bases not matched to a gene: 3. Germline loops: CDR1 MRHNA, CDR2 SNTAGT. CDR3 nucleotides: TGTGCCAGCAGTGGAGGGACAGGGGGGTCACCCCTCCACTTT. It is translated as CASSGGTGGSPLHF.

This clone came up once. The rearrangement joins TRBV9 to TRBJ1-1; D not certain. CDR3 size: 15 residues. Between the trimmed V and J ends, which lost 0 bases and 0 bases, there was a span of 9 bases. Germline V gene data show CDR1 as SGDLS and CDR2 as YYNGEE. CDR3 nucleotides: TGTGCCAGCAGCGTAGTCGGAGACTTGAACACTGAAGCTTTCTTT. Translated, it gives CASSVVGDLNTEAFF.

The chain has TRBV5-1 and TRBJ1-2; D not resolved. V dropped 1 base and J dropped 4 bases, with 14 bases sitting between them. The CDR3 has 15 residues. Germline CDR1 and CDR2: SGHRS and YFSETQ. The CDR3 spells CASSLNIGSAYGYTF. The CDR3 DNA reads TGCGCCAGCAGCTTGAACATAGGGAGCGCCTATGGCTACACCTTC.

The rearrangement links TRBV5-1 to TRBJ2-3, with D uncertain. V was shortened by 0 bases and J by 2 bases, with 7 bases between the two germline ends. Germline CDR1 and CDR2: SGHRS and YFSETQ. CDR3 length equals 14 residues. In nucleotides, the CDR3 is TGCGCCAGCAGCTTGGAACAGAACACAGATACGCAGTATTTT. Encoded protein: CASSLEQNTDTQYF. The full variable domain, its missing parts supplied by reference TRBV5-1 and TRBJ2-3, is KAGVTQTPRYLIKTRGQQVTLSCSPISGHRSVSWYQQTPGQGLQFLFEYFSETQRNKGNFPGRFSGRQFSNSRSEMNVSTLELGDSALYLCASSLEQNTDTQYFGPGTRLTVL.

This clone has just a few counts. CDR3: CAIRQGWDQPQHF. The CDR3 DNA is TGTGCCATCCGACAGGGATGGGATCAGCCCCAGCATTTT. The rearrangement links TRBV10-3 to TRBJ1-5, with 7 nucleotides matching TRBD1. J was trimmed by 5 bases and V by 8 bases; bases with no gene match: 6. This CDR3 has 13 amino acids. From germline, CDR1 is ENHRY and CDR2 SYGVKD.

For the CDR3, the DNA is TGCGCCAGCAGCCGAGGAGAGGCGAACACCGGGGAGCTGTTTTTT. Its translation: CASSRGEANTGELFF. J is TRBJ2-2 and V is TRBV5-1; D is unclear. The CDR3 extends over 15 amino acids. CDR1 and CDR2 (germline): SGHRS, YFSETQ. Trimming took 4 bases from V and 0 from J, leaving 10 bases between them.

The chain joins TRBV4-3 to TRBJ1-6; no definite D call. CDR1 LGHNA and CDR2 YSLEER come from the germline V gene. The V and J ends lost 0 bases and 6 bases respectively, with 9 bases between them. The CDR3 has 15 residues. Here the CDR3 reads CASSQDRLVNSPLHF. The CDR3 nucleotides read TGCGCCAGCAGCCAAGACCGACTTGTTAATTCACCCCTCCACTTT.